This T cell receptor (beta chain) was sequenced during a study of blood T cells in healthy people across ages. Study-wide context: Template switching captured about one barcoded beta molecule per two T cells.

The V gene's germline CDR1 is MDHEN and CDR2 SYDVKM. This CDR3 has 15 residues. The junction had 5 bases not matched to a gene; V was cut back by 2 bases and J by 6 bases. Study findings and constraints: Percentage of naive T cells showed a strong correlation with TCR beta diversity. Significant beta diversity loss was already apparent by age approximately 38, declining roughly linearly.

Primed by a sample-barcoded 5' primer and a J-beta primer mix, a second PCR proceeded for roughly 7 to 12 cycles. Researchers report that a template-switch adaptor with 12 random nucleotides tagged each cDNA molecule. TCRdb fed the 5' RACE reads into MiXCR, producing one record per CDR3 protein. The sample consists of approximately 730,000 distinct CDR3 sequences, 43% of them appearing once. Concerning this clonotype itself: The antigen is undetermined.

Sequencing was performed on blood. The sequence was obtained from a woman aged 55 to 70 in good health. This chain joins TRBV28 and TRBJ1-2; 11 positions match TRBD1. The CDR3 reads CASSLEDRGHDGYTF. The CDR3 DNA follows: TGTGCCAGCAGTTTAGAGGACAGGGGGCACGATGGCTACACCTTC.